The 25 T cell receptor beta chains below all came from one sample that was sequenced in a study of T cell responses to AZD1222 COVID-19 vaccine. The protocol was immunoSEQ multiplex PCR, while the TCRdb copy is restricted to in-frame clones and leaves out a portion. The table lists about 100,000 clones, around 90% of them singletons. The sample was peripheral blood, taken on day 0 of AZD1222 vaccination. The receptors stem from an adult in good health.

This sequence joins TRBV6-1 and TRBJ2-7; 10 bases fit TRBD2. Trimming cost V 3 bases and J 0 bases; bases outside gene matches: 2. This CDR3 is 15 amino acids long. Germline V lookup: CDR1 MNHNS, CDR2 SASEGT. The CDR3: CASSDPSGSSYEQYF. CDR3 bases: TGTGCCAGCAGTGACCCTAGCGGGAGCTCCTACGAGCAGTACTTC.

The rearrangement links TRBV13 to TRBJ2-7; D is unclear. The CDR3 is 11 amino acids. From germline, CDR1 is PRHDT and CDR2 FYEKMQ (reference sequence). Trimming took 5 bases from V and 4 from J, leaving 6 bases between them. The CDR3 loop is CASSPQYEQYF. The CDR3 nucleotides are TGTGCCAGCAGCCCCCAATACGAGCAGTACTTC.

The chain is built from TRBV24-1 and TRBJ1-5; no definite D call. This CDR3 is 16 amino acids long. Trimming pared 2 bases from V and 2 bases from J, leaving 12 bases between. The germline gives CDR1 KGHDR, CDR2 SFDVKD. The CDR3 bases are TGTGCCACCAGTGATTCGAGTTTTGCGGGCAATCAGCCCCAGCATTTT. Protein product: CATSDSSFAGNQPQHF.

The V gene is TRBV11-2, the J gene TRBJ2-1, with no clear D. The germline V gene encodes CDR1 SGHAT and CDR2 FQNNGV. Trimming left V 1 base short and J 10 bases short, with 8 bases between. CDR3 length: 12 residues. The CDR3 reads CASSLAVGEQFF. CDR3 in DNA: TGTGCCAGCAGCTTAGCTGTTGGGGAGCAGTTCTTC. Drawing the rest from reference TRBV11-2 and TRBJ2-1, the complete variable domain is EAGVAQSPRYKIIEKRQSVAFWCNPISGHATLYWYQQILGQGPKLLIQFQNNGVVDDSQLPKDRFSAERLKGVDSTLKIQPAKLEDSAVYLCASSLAVGEQFFGPGTRLTVL.

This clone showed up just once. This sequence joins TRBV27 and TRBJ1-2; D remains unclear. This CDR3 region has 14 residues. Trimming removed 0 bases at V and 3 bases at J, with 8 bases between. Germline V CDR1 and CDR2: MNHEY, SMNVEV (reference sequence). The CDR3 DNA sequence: TGTGCCAGCAGTTTATCTCCCGGAGACTATGGCTACACCTTC. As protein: CASSLSPGDYGYTF.

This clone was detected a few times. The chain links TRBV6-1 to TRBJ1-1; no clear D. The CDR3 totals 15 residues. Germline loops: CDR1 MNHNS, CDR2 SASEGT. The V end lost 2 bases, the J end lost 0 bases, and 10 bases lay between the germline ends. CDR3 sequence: CASSEIADMNTEAFF. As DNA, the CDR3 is TGTGCCAGCAGTGAAATAGCAGATATGAACACTGAAGCTTTCTTT.

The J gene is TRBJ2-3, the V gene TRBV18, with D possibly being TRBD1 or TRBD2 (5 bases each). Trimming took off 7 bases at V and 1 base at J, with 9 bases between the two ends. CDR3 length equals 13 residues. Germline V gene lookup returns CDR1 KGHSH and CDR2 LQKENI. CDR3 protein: CASLGVRTDTQYF. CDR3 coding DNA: TGTGCCAGCTTGGGGGTACGCACAGATACGCAGTATTTT.

CDR3 protein: CASTASWNDEQFF. CDR3 DNA: TGTGCCAGCACCGCCAGTTGGAATGATGAGCAGTTCTTC. J is TRBJ2-1 and V is TRBV12-3 or TRBV12-4; D is ambiguous. The CDR3 spans 13 residues. V was clipped by 7 bases and J by 8 bases, with 15 bases between them.

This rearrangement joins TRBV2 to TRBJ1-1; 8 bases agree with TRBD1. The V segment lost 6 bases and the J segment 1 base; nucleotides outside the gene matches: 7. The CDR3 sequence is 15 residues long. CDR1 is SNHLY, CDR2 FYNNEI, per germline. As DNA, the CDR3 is TGTGCCAGCAGCGGAAGGACAGGGCCGAACACTGAAGCTTTCTTT. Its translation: CASSGRTGPNTEAFF.

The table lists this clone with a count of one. The CDR3 DNA reads TGCGCCAGCAGCCCGGCCCTAGCGCCCATGGGGACCCAGTACTTC. Amino acids: CASSPALAPMGTQYF. This sequence joins TRBV5-1 and TRBJ2-5, with a tentative D call TRBD2 (6 bases). The germline V gene has CDR1 SGHRS and CDR2 YFSETQ. V was clipped by 4 bases and J by 7 bases, with 20 bases between them. The length of the CDR3 is 15 residues.

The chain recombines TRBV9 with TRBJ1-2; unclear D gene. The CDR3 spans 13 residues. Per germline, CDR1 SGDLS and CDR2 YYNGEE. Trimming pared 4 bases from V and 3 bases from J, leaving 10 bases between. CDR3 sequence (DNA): TGTGCCAGCAGCCCTGGGGAGCACTATGGCTACACCTTC. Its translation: CASSPGEHYGYTF. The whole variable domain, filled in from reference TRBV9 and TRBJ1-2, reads DSGVTQTPKHLITATGQRVTLRCSPRSGDLSVYWYQQSLDQGLQFLIQYYNGEERAKGNILERFSAQQFPDLHSELNLSSLELGDSALYFCASSPGEHYGYTFGSGTRLTVV.

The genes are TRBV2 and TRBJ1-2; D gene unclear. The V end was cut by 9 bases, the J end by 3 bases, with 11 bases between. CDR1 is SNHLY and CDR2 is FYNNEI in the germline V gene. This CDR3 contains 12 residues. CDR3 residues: CARDLFDYGYTF. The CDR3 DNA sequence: TGTGCCAGGGACCTTTTCGACTATGGCTACACCTTC.

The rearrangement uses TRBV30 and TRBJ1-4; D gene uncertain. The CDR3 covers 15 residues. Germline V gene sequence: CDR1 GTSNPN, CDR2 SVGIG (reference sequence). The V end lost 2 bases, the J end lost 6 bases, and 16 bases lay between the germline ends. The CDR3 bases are TGTGCCTGGAGTCCCGGGCGGGATATTGATGAAAAACTGTTTTTT. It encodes CAWSPGRDIDEKLFF.

The CDR3 DNA sequence: TGTGCCAGCAGTTATGGGGGGAGCCTAATGAACACTGAAGCTTTCTTT. Its translation: CASSYGGSLMNTEAFF. The chain couples TRBV6-5 to TRBJ1-1; TRBD1 is a possible D gene (5 bases). The length of the CDR3 is 16 residues. V was cut by 3 bases and J by 0 bases, with 14 bases left in between. Germline CDR1 is MNHEY and CDR2 is SVGAGI.

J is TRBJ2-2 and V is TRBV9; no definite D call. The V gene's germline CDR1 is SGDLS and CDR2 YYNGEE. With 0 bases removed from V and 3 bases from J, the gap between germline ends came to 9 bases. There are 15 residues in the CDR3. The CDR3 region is CASSVEASDTGELFF. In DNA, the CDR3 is TGTGCCAGCAGCGTAGAGGCTAGTGACACCGGGGAGCTGTTTTTT.

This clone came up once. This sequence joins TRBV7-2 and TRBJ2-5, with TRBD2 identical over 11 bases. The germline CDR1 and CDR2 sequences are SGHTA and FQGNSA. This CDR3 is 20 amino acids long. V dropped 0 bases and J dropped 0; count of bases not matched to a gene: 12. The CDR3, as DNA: TGTGCCAGCAGCTTAGCGTTCCTAGCGGGAGGCTTTGGGTACCAAGAGACCCAGTACTTC. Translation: CASSLAFLAGGFGYQETQYF.

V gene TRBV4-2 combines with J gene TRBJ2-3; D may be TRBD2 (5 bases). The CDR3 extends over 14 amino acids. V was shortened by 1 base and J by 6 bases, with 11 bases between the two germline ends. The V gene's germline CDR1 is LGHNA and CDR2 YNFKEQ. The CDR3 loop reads CASSQGWETDTQYF. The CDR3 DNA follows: TGTGCCAGCAGCCAAGGCTGGGAGACGGATACGCAGTATTTT.

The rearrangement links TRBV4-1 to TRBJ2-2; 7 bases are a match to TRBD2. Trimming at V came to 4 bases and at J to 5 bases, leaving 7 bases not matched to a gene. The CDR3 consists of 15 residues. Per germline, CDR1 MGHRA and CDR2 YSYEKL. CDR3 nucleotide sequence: TGCGCCAGCAGCCGGCCGCTAGCGGAAACCGGGGAGCTGTTTTTT. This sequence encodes CASSRPLAETGELFF.

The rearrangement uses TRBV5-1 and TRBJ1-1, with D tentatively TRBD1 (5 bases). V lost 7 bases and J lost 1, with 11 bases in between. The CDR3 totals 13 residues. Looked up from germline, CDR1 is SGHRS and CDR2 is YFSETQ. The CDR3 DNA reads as TGCGCCAGCGGCCGCCAGGGGAACACTGAAGCTTTCTTT. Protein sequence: CASGRQGNTEAFF.

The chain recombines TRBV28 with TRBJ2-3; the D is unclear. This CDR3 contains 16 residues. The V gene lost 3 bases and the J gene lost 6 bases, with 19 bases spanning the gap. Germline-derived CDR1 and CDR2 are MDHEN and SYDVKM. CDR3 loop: CASSLVRPRFTDTQYF. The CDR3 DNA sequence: TGTGCCAGCAGTTTGGTCAGGCCCAGGTTCACTGATACGCAGTATTTT.

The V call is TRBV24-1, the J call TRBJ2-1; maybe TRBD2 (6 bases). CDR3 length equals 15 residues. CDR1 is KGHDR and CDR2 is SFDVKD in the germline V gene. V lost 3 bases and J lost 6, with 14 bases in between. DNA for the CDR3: TGTGCCACCAGTGATGGGGACTTGGTGGGCAATGAGCAGTTCTTC. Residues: CATSDGDLVGNEQFF.

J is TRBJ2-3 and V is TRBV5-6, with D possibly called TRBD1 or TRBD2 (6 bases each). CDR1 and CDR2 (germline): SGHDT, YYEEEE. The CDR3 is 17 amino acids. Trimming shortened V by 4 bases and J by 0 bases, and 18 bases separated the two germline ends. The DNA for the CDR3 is TGTGCCAGCAGCGGGATGACGGGGGCCCGTAGCACAGATACGCAGTATTTT. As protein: CASSGMTGARSTDTQYF.

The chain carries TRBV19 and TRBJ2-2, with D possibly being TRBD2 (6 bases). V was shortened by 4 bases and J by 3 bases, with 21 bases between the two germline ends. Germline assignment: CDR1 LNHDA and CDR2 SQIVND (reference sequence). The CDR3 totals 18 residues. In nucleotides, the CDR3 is TGTGCCAGTAGTACACCCTACTTGGGGGGAGAGTACACCGGGGAGCTGTTTTTT. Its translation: CASSTPYLGGEYTGELFF. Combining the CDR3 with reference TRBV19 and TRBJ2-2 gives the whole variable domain DGGITQSPKYLFRKEGQNVTLSCEQNLNHDAMYWYRQDPGQGLRLIYYSQIVNDFQKGDIAEGYSVSREKKESFPLTVTSAQKNPTAFYLCASSTPYLGGEYTGELFFGEGSRLTVL.

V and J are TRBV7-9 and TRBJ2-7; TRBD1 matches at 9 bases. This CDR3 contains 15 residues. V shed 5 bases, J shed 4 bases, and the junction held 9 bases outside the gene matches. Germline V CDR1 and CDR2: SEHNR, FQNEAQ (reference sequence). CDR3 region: CASSDTGGARYEQYF. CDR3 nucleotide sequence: TGTGCCAGCAGCGATACAGGGGGCGCGCGATACGAGCAGTACTTC.

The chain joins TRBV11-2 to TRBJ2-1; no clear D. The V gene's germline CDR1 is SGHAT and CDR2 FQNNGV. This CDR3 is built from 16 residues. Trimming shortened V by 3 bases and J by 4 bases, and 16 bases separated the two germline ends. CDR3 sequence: CASSFSVRNRYNEQFF. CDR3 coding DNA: TGTGCCAGCAGCTTTTCTGTACGGAACCGGTACAATGAGCAGTTCTTC.